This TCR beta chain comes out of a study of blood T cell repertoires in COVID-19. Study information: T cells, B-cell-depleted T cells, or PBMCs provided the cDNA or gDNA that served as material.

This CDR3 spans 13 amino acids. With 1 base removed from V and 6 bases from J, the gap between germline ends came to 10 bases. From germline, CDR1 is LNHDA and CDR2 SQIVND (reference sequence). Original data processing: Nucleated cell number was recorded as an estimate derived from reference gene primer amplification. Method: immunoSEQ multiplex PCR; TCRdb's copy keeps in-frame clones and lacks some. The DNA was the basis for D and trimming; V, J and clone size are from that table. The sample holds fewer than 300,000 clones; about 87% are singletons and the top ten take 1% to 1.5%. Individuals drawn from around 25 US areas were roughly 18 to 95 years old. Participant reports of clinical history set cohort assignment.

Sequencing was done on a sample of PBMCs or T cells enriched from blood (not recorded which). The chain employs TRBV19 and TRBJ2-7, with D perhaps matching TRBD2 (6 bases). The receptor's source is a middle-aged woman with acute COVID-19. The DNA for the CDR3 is TGTGCCAGTAGTATAGCGGGAGCTGGCGAGCAGTACTTC. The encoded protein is CASSIAGAGEQYF. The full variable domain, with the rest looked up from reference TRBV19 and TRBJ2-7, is DGGITQSPKYLFRKEGQNVTLSCEQNLNHDAMYWYRQDPGQGLRLIYYSQIVNDFQKGDIAEGYSVSREKKESFPLTVTSAQKNPTAFYLCASSIAGAGEQYFGPGTRLTVT.